This T cell receptor (beta chain) was found in a study of response to subunit inactivated influenza vaccine. This CDR3 spans 15 amino acids. Germline lookup yields CDR1 ENHRY and CDR2 SYGVKD. Trimming shortened V by 3 bases and J by 3 bases, and 14 bases separated the two germline ends. MiXCR, applied by TCRdb to the RT-PCR reads, yields one record per CDR3 protein. The sample includes 150,000 to 200,000 distinct CDR3 sequences, more than 10% of them seen just once. The sample also formed part of further work on T cells expressing NK-cell markers. Turning to that study: Researchers built TCR beta cDNA using 5'RACE template switching with UMIs.

The clonotype originates from a man aged 50 to 60 who received an inactivated influenza vaccine. The chain employs TRBV10-3 and TRBJ1-1; D is perhaps TRBD1 (6 bases). This specimen was CD8+ T cells sorted from PBMCs, taken 11 to 12 days after vaccination. CDR3 loop: CAISDFDRIYTEAFF. For the CDR3, the DNA is TGTGCCATCAGTGATTTTGACAGGATCTACACTGAAGCTTTCTTT.